This is a list of T cell receptor beta chains from one sample in a study of breast tumors, draining lymph nodes, adjacent tissues. TCRdb ran MiXCR on the multiplex PCR reads and lists one entry per CDR3 protein. The data hold 50,000 to 75,000 distinct CDR3 sequences, with approximately 54% observed a single time. Sequencing was carried out using breast tumor tissue. The receptors were sampled from a female donor with breast cancer. Some clones in this sample may be carry-over from other donors' samples. The CDR3 runs from the conserved cysteine through the conserved F or W. The D gene is left open where the match is weak. Size values are once, few and many counts, or a class for expanded clones, and some rows have none.

J gene: TRBJ2-5
clone size: once
V gene: TRBV28
D gene: NA
CDR3 protein: CASSFGIGVLEETQYF
CDR3 DNA: TGTGCCAGCAGTTTCGGAATAGGAGTCCTGGAGGAGACCCAGTACTTC

J gene: TRBJ2-7
clone size: NA
V gene: TRBV5-5
D gene: TRBD2
CDR3 protein: CASSLASGGSYEQYF
CDR3 DNA: TGTGCCAGCAGCTTAGCTAGCGGGGGTTCCTACGAGCAGTACTTC

J gene: TRBJ1-4
clone size: NA
V gene: TRBV7-6
D gene: NA
CDR3 protein: CASSLAGDEKLFF
CDR3 DNA: TGTGCCAGCAGCTTAGCAGGGGACGAAAAACTGTTTTTT

J gene: TRBJ2-7
clone size: once
V gene: TRBV10-2
D gene: NA
CDR3 protein: CASRDQGPNEQYF
CDR3 DNA: TGCGCCAGCAGAGATCAAGGGCCGAACGAGCAGTACTTC

J gene: TRBJ2-2
clone size: many
V gene: TRBV5-1
D gene: TRBD1
CDR3 protein: CASSLAVGQGAFTGELFF
CDR3 DNA: TGCGCCAGCAGCTTGGCCGTAGGACAGGGGGCTTTCACCGGGGAGCTGTTTTTT

J gene: TRBJ2-2
clone size: NA
V gene: TRBV6-6
D gene: NA
CDR3 protein: CASIPGTGELFF
CDR3 DNA: TGTGCCAGCATACCGGGGACAGGGGAGCTGTTTTTT

J gene: TRBJ2-1
clone size: many
V gene: TRBV11-2
D gene: TRBD2
CDR3 protein: CASSLGGRHGLAVNNEQFF
CDR3 DNA: TGTGCCAGCAGCCTCGGGGGTCGGCACGGACTAGCAGTGAACAATGAGCAGTTCTTC

J gene: TRBJ1-5
clone size: many
V gene: TRBV16
D gene: NA
CDR3 protein: CASSLNGQSNQPQHF
CDR3 DNA: TGTGCCAGCAGCCTCAACGGCCAAAGCAATCAGCCCCAGCATTTT

J gene: TRBJ1-6
clone size: NA
V gene: TRBV19
D gene: TRBD1
CDR3 protein: CASSTGQGTGNSPLHF
CDR3 DNA: TGTGCCAGTAGTACCGGACAGGGGACTGGTAATTCACCCCTCCACTTT

J gene: TRBJ2-7
clone size: NA
V gene: TRBV5-5
D gene: NA
CDR3 protein: CASSRDLGEQYF
CDR3 DNA: TGTGCCAGCAGCAGGGATCTCGGCGAGCAGTACTTC

J gene: TRBJ2-5
clone size: once
V gene: TRBV6-1
D gene: NA
CDR3 protein: CASSSGWGFDVETQYF
CDR3 DNA: TGTGCCAGCAGTTCCGGATGGGGGTTCGACGTAGAGACCCAGTACTTC

J gene: TRBJ1-2
clone size: NA
V gene: TRBV19
D gene: TRBD1
CDR3 protein: CASRTRGQGPNYGYTF
CDR3 DNA: TGTGCCAGTCGAACTAGGGGACAGGGACCTAACTATGGCTACACCTTC

J gene: TRBJ2-4
clone size: once
V gene: TRBV2
D gene: NA
CDR3 protein: CASSEAGGRKGEQYF
CDR3 DNA: TGTGCCAGCAGTGAAGCCGGGGGGCGCAAGGGGGAGCAGTACTTC

J gene: TRBJ2-5
clone size: once
V gene: TRBV9
D gene: NA
CDR3 protein: CASSPGQGGKTQYF
CDR3 DNA: TGTGCCAGCAGCCCTGGACAGGGAGGGAAGACCCAGTACTTC

J gene: TRBJ1-4
clone size: NA
V gene: TRBV20-1
D gene: NA
CDR3 protein: CSAQVGEGTEKLFF
CDR3 DNA: TGCAGTGCTCAGGTTGGCGAGGGGACGGAAAAACTGTTTTTT

J gene: TRBJ2-1
clone size: NA
V gene: TRBV10-3
D gene: TRBD1
CDR3 protein: CAIAQGQGNAGSYNEQFF
CDR3 DNA: TGTGCCATCGCACAGGGACAGGGAAATGCTGGATCCTACAATGAGCAGTTCTTC

J gene: TRBJ1-5
clone size: NA
V gene: TRBV4-1
D gene: NA
CDR3 protein: CASSQVALGLGQPQHF
CDR3 DNA: TGCGCCAGCAGCCAAGTAGCTTTAGGGCTAGGGCAGCCCCAGCATTTT

J gene: TRBJ1-2
clone size: many
V gene: TRBV4-2
D gene: NA
CDR3 protein: CASSQELRTEVYGYTF
CDR3 DNA: TGTGCCAGCAGCCAAGAATTGAGGACAGAAGTCTATGGCTACACCTTC

J gene: TRBJ1-5
clone size: NA
V gene: TRBV6-5
D gene: TRBD1
CDR3 protein: CASSHPRDSSNQPRHF
CDR3 DNA: TGTGCCAGCAGTCACCCAAGGGACAGTAGCAATCAGCCCCGGCATTTT

J gene: TRBJ2-3
clone size: NA
V gene: TRBV6-4
D gene: NA
CDR3 protein: CASSEEGGTDTQYF
CDR3 DNA: TGTGCCAGCAGTGAGGAGGGGGGGACGGATACGCAGTATTTT

J gene: TRBJ2-1
clone size: many
V gene: TRBV9
D gene: TRBD2
CDR3 protein: CASTVAGGPGEQFF
CDR3 DNA: TGTGCCAGCACCGTAGCGGGAGGGCCCGGTGAGCAGTTCTTC

J gene: TRBJ2-5
clone size: NA
V gene: TRBV2
D gene: NA
CDR3 protein: CASSGRGTQYF
CDR3 DNA: TGTGCCAGCAGTGGGCGGGGCACCCAGTACTTC

J gene: TRBJ1-5
clone size: NA
V gene: TRBV29-1
D gene: NA
CDR3 protein: CSVEVHSNQPQHF
CDR3 DNA: TGCAGCGTTGAAGTACACAGCAATCAGCCCCAGCATTTT

J gene: TRBJ2-7
clone size: many
V gene: TRBV4-1
D gene: TRBD1
CDR3 protein: CASSQDPGGTGVSYEQYF
CDR3 DNA: TGCGCCAGCAGCCAAGATCCTGGGGGAACAGGGGTCTCCTACGAGCAGTACTTC

J gene: TRBJ2-7
clone size: NA
V gene: TRBV11-2
D gene: NA
CDR3 protein: CASSPARGKEYF
CDR3 DNA: TGTGCCAGCAGCCCAGCCCGGGGCAAGGAGTACTTC

J gene: TRBJ2-5
clone size: once
V gene: TRBV6-5
D gene: TRBD2
CDR3 protein: CASSRDREEETQYF
CDR3 DNA: TGTGCCAGCAGCCGCGATCGGGAGGAGGAGACCCAGTACTTC

J gene: TRBJ1-6
clone size: few
V gene: TRBV20-1
D gene: NA
CDR3 protein: CSAQPPNSPLHF
CDR3 DNA: TGCAGTGCTCAGCCTCCCAATTCACCCCTCCACTTT

J gene: TRBJ1-1
clone size: few
V gene: TRBV20-1
D gene: NA
CDR3 protein: CSARDGGGGLNTEAFF
CDR3 DNA: TGCAGTGCTAGAGATGGCGGGGGTGGCCTGAACACTGAAGCTTTCTTT

J gene: TRBJ2-5
clone size: NA
V gene: TRBV20-1
D gene: NA
CDR3 protein: CSARRRQETQYF
CDR3 DNA: TGCAGTGCTAGGAGAAGGCAAGAGACCCAGTACTTC

J gene: TRBJ1-6
clone size: NA
V gene: TRBV7-2
D gene: NA
CDR3 protein: CATQTTATNNSPLHF
CDR3 DNA: TGTGCCACCCAAACGACAGCTACAAATAATTCACCCCTCCACTTT

J gene: TRBJ1-1
clone size: once
V gene: TRBV7-6
D gene: NA
CDR3 protein: CARALDSLHTEAFF
CDR3 DNA: TGTGCTAGGGCCCTGGACAGCCTCCACACTGAAGCTTTCTTT

J gene: TRBJ2-3
clone size: many
V gene: TRBV4-3
D gene: TRBD1
CDR3 protein: CASSQSPTGGGTDTQYF
CDR3 DNA: TGCGCCAGCAGCCAATCCCCGACAGGGGGCGGTACAGATACGCAGTATTTT

J gene: TRBJ2-2
clone size: NA
V gene: TRBV6-5
D gene: NA
CDR3 protein: CASTGLTGELFF
CDR3 DNA: TGTGCCAGTACAGGGTTAACCGGGGAGCTGTTTTTT

J gene: TRBJ2-6
clone size: many
V gene: TRBV19
D gene: NA
CDR3 protein: CASSSRGSGANVLTF
CDR3 DNA: TGTGCCAGTAGTAGCCGGGGCTCTGGGGCCAACGTCCTGACTTTC

J gene: TRBJ1-4
clone size: many
V gene: TRBV4-1
D gene: NA
CDR3 protein: CASSQDLGTTNEKLFF
CDR3 DNA: TGCGCCAGCAGCCAAGATCTTGGGACGACTAATGAAAAACTGTTTTTT

J gene: TRBJ2-7
clone size: NA
V gene: TRBV7-2
D gene: NA
CDR3 protein: CASSLGGTYEQYF
CDR3 DNA: TGTGCCAGCAGCTTAGGGGGGACCTACGAGCAGTACTTC

J gene: TRBJ1-4
clone size: NA
V gene: TRBV7-2
D gene: TRBD1
CDR3 protein: CASSFLQGGDEKLFF
CDR3 DNA: TGTGCCAGCAGCTTCCTACAGGGGGGAGATGAAAAACTGTTTTTT

J gene: TRBJ2-1
clone size: NA
V gene: TRBV4-2
D gene: TRBD2
CDR3 protein: CASGKGGNEQFF
CDR3 DNA: TGTGCCAGCGGAAAGGGAGGGAATGAGCAGTTCTTC

J gene: TRBJ2-1
clone size: NA
V gene: TRBV24-1
D gene: TRBD2
CDR3 protein: CATSDPLAGDNEQFF
CDR3 DNA: TGTGCCACCAGTGATCCACTAGCGGGGGACAATGAGCAGTTCTTC

J gene: TRBJ2-5
clone size: many
V gene: TRBV29-1
D gene: TRBD2
CDR3 protein: CSSGEGFQETQYF
CDR3 DNA: TGCAGCTCCGGGGAGGGTTTTCAAGAGACCCAGTACTTC

J gene: TRBJ2-5
clone size: NA
V gene: TRBV20-1
D gene: NA
CDR3 protein: CSARELASQETQYF
CDR3 DNA: TGCAGTGCTAGAGAGTTGGCTAGCCAAGAGACCCAGTACTTC

J gene: TRBJ1-5
clone size: NA
V gene: TRBV2
D gene: TRBD1
CDR3 protein: CASSQTGHSNQPQHF
CDR3 DNA: TGTGCCAGCAGCCAGACAGGGCATAGCAATCAGCCCCAGCATTTT

J gene: TRBJ2-5
clone size: many
V gene: TRBV15
D gene: NA
CDR3 protein: CATSRDFETQYF
CDR3 DNA: TGTGCCACCAGCAGAGATTTCGAGACCCAGTACTTC

J gene: TRBJ1-5
clone size: many
V gene: TRBV7-8
D gene: TRBD1
CDR3 protein: CASSSKGAGNQPQHF
CDR3 DNA: TGTGCCAGCAGCTCCAAGGGGGCAGGGAATCAGCCCCAGCATTTT

J gene: TRBJ1-3
clone size: NA
V gene: TRBV19
D gene: TRBD1
CDR3 protein: CASSAGTAGNTIYF
CDR3 DNA: TGTGCCAGTAGTGCCGGGACAGCCGGAAACACCATATATTTT

J gene: TRBJ2-1
clone size: NA
V gene: TRBV12-3/TRBV12-4
D gene: NA
CDR3 protein: CASALRPLTEYEQFF
CDR3 DNA: TGTGCCAGCGCACTCCGGCCCCTCACGGAGTATGAGCAGTTCTTC

J gene: TRBJ2-1
clone size: NA
V gene: TRBV7-2
D gene: TRBD1
CDR3 protein: CASSFLPGTGNEQFF
CDR3 DNA: TGTGCCAGCAGCTTCCTCCCCGGGACAGGGAATGAGCAGTTCTTC

J gene: TRBJ1-2
clone size: many
V gene: TRBV5-8
D gene: TRBD1
CDR3 protein: CASQQGSYGYTF
CDR3 DNA: TGTGCCAGCCAACAGGGGAGCTATGGCTACACCTTC

J gene: TRBJ1-1
clone size: few
V gene: TRBV7-9
D gene: NA
CDR3 protein: CASSLVLESGAFF
CDR3 DNA: TGTGCCAGCAGCTTAGTACTTGAGTCAGGGGCTTTCTTT

J gene: TRBJ1-2
clone size: NA
V gene: TRBV29-1
D gene: NA
CDR3 protein: CSVEVWDNMNYTF
CDR3 DNA: TGCAGCGTTGAAGTTTGGGACAACATGAACTACACCTTC

J gene: TRBJ2-6
clone size: NA
V gene: TRBV19
D gene: NA
CDR3 protein: CASSIRLSGANVLTF
CDR3 DNA: TGTGCCAGTAGTATACGGCTCTCTGGGGCCAACGTCCTGACTTTC

J gene: TRBJ1-2
clone size: many
V gene: TRBV10-3
D gene: NA
CDR3 protein: CAISESGDLINYGYTF
CDR3 DNA: TGTGCCATCAGTGAGTCGGGGGACCTGATTAACTATGGCTACACCTTC

J gene: TRBJ2-7
clone size: many
V gene: TRBV5-8
D gene: NA
CDR3 protein: CASSPTPQGLSYEQYF
CDR3 DNA: TGTGCCAGCAGCCCTACTCCACAGGGTCTTTCCTACGAGCAGTACTTC